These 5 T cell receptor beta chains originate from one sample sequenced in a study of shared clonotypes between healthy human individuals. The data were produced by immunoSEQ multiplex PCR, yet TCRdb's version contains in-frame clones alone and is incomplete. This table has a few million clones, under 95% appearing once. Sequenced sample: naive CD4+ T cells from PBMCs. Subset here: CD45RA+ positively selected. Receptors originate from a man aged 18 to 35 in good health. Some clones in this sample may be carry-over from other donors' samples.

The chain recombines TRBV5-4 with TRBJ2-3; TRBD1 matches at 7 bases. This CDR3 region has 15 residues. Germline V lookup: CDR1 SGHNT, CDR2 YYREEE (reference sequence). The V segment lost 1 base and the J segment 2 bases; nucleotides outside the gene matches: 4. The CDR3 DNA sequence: TGTGCCAGCAGCTTGAGCAGGGGGTCCACAGATACGCAGTATTTT. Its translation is CASSLSRGSTDTQYF.

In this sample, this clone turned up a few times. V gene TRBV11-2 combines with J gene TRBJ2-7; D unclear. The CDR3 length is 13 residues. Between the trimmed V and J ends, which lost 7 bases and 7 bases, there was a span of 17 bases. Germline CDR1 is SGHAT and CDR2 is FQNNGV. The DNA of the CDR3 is TGTGCCAGCAAAATGCAGACTCTAGGGGAGCAGTACTTC. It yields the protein CASKMQTLGEQYF.

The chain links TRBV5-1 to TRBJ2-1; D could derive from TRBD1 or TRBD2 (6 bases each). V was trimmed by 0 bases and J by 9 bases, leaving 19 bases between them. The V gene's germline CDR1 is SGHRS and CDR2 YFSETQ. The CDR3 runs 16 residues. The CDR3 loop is CASSLAGDTDVSEQFF. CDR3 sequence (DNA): TGCGCCAGCAGCTTGGCGGGGGACACCGATGTAAGTGAGCAGTTCTTC.

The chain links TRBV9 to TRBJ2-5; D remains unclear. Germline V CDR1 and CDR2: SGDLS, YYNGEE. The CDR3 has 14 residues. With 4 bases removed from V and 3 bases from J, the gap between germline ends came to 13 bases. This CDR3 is CASSPRAYKETQYF. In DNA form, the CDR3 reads TGTGCCAGCAGCCCCCGGGCATACAAAGAGACCCAGTACTTC.

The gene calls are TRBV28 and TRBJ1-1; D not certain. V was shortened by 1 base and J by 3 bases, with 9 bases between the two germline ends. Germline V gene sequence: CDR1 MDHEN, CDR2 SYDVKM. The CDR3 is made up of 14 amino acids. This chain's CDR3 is CASSLFRGYTEAFF. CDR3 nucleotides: TGTGCCAGCAGTTTATTTCGAGGGTACACTGAAGCTTTCTTT.